This T cell receptor (beta chain) originates from a study of blood T cell repertoires in COVID-19. Looking at the study overall: The origin of the acute and convalescent COVID-19 samples was the United States, Italy and Spain. The cDNA or gDNA used as material had been derived from T cells, B-cell-depleted T cells, or PBMCs.

This clone came up once. CDR3 length: 15 amino acids. CDR1 and CDR2 from the germline V gene are SGHAT and FQNNGV. V gave up 5 bases and J gave up 8 bases; unmatched junction bases: 12. Patients in Seattle were enrolled during active infection, then followed longitudinally. Per the original data handling: How many nucleated cells were present was estimated from reference gene primer amplification. TCRdb's table, derived via immunoSEQ multiplex PCR, lists solely in-frame clones and lacks some. That table is the source of V, J and clone size, and D and trimming were worked out from the DNA. The data hold about 240,000 clones, with around 83% observed a single time.

Specimen: peripheral blood. The gene calls are TRBV11-2 and TRBJ1-2; 9 bases fit TRBD1. This clonotype originated in a woman between 50 and 59 years old with COVID-19, enrolled during active disease. As DNA, the CDR3 is TGTGCCAGCAGCGCCCCCGGGACAGGGCAGCGGGGCTACACCTTC. Its protein product is CASSAPGTGQRGYTF.